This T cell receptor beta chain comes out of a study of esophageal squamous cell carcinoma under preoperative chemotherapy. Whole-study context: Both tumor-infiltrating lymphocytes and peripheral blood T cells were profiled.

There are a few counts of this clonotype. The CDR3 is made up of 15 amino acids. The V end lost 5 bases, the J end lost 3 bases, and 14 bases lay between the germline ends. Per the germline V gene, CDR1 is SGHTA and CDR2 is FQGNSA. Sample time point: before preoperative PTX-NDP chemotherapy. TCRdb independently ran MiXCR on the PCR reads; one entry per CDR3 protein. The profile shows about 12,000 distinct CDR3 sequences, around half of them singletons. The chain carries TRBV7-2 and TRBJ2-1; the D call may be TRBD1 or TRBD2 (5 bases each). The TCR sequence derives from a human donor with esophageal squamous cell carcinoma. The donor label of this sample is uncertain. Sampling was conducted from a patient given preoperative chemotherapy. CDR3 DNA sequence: TGTGCCAGCAGCGTCGGGACCCCACACTACAATGAGCAGTTCTTC. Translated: CASSVGTPHYNEQFF.